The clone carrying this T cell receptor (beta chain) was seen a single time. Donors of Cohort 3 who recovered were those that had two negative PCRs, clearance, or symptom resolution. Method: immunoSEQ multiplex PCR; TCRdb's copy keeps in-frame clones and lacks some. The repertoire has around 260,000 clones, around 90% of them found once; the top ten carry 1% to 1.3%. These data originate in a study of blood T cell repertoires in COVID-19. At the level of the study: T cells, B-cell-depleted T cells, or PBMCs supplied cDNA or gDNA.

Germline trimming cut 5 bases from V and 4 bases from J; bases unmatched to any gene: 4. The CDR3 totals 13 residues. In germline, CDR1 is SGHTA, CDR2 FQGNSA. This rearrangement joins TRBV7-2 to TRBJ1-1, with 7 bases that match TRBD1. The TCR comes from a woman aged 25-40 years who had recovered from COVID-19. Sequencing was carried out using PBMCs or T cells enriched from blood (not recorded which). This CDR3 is CASSPGTATEAFF. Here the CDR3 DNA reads TGTGCCAGCAGCCCAGGGACAGCCACTGAAGCTTTCTTT.